Below are 18 T cell receptor beta chains sequenced from a single sample in a study of identical twins. TCRdb passed the 5' RACE reads through MiXCR, listing each CDR3 protein once. Of about 660,000 distinct CDR3 sequences listed, under 9% are singletons. These data are also associated with another study on yellow fever vaccine responses in identical twins.

Sequencing was carried out using PBMCs. The receptors stem from a woman aged 18-29 years in good health.

This clonotype was seen more than once but under ten times. This chain connects TRBV20-1 to TRBJ2-1; D not resolved. Germline-derived CDR1 and CDR2 are DFQATT and SNEGSKA (reference sequence). Trimming pared 3 bases from V and 0 bases from J, leaving 12 bases between. The CDR3 loop spans 15 amino acids. The CDR3 is CSASMGISSYNEQFF. The CDR3 DNA reads TGCAGTGCTAGTATGGGGATCAGCTCCTACAATGAGCAGTTCTTC.

In its sample, this clonotype was seen a few times. The gene calls are TRBV24-1 and TRBJ1-2; TRBD1 agrees at 10 bases. With V trimmed by 4 bases and J by 6 bases, 4 bases remained unmatched. Looked up from germline, CDR1 is KGHDR and CDR2 is SFDVKD. This CDR3 spans 14 amino acids. The CDR3, as DNA: TGTGCCACCAGTGACCCCGGACAGGGGGATGGCTACACCTTC. Residues: CATSDPGQGDGYTF.

This clonotype showed up just a few times. The rearrangement joins TRBV27 to TRBJ2-7, with 9 bases identical to TRBD1. The CDR3 covers 12 residues. Germline V gene lookup returns CDR1 MNHEY and CDR2 SMNVEV (reference sequence). CDR3 bases: TGTGCGTCCGGGACAGGGAACTACGAGCAGTACTTC. As protein: CASGTGNYEQYF.

A note on this clonotype: Its ends do not fully match the called genes, so a read error is possible. This chain's CDR3 is CASSLGGAHYQEAQYF. The CDR3 DNA sequence: TGTGCCAGCAGCTTAGGGGGGGCCCACTACCAAGAGGCCCAGTACTTC. The chain employs TRBV13 and TRBJ2-5; weak D call: TRBD1 (6 bases). The germline V gene encodes CDR1 PRHDT and CDR2 FYEKMQ (reference sequence). This CDR3 region has 16 residues.

This clonotype appeared a few times. The chain carries TRBV7-2 and TRBJ2-7; TRBD2 aligns across 10 bases. The CDR3 runs to 15 residues. CDR1 and CDR2 from the germline V gene are SGHTA and FQGNSA. V was pared by 6 bases and J by 4 bases, with 9 bases of the junction left unmatched. The CDR3 is CASSFTPGLAYEQYF. The CDR3 DNA is TGTGCCAGCAGTTTTACTCCGGGACTAGCGTACGAGCAGTACTTC. Variable domain in full (rest from reference TRBV7-2 and TRBJ2-7): GAGVSQSPSNKVTEKGKDVELRCDPISGHTALYWYRQSLGQGLEFLIYFQGNSAPDKSGLPSDRFSAERTGGSVSTLTIQRTQQEDSAVYLCASSFTPGLAYEQYFGPGTRLTVT.

J is TRBJ2-7 and V is TRBV10-3; D perhaps matches TRBD1 (5 bases). With 3 bases removed from V and 2 bases from J, the gap between germline ends came to 8 bases. There are 13 residues in the CDR3. CDR1 and CDR2 (germline): ENHRY, SYGVKD. CDR3 in DNA: TGTGCCATCAGTGATGGGGCAACCTACGAGCAGTACTTC. Its protein is CAISDGATYEQYF.

This clonotype was observed many times. This chain links TRBV7-2 with TRBJ2-3, with D possibly matching TRBD2 (5 bases). The CDR3 has 14 amino acids. The germline V gene encodes CDR1 SGHTA and CDR2 FQGNSA. V was shortened by 5 bases and J by 1 base, with 10 bases between the two germline ends. Here the CDR3 DNA reads TGTGCCAGCAGCCCCTCCGGGGGCACAGATACGCAGTATTTT. It translates to CASSPSGGTDTQYF.

This clonotype was seen at least ten times. The chain uses TRBV29-1 and TRBJ1-4, with no clear D. This CDR3 region has 13 residues. Germline V CDR1 and CDR2: SQVTM, ANQGSEA. V dropped 4 bases and J dropped 7 bases, with 13 bases sitting between them. The CDR3 coding sequence is TGCAGCGTTGCCGATAGAGTAGGTGAAAAACTGTTTTTT. It is translated as CSVADRVGEKLFF.

This clonotype was seen a few times. This CDR3 reads CASSQAGQTPRTNTGELFF. CDR3 DNA: TGCGCCAGCAGCCAAGCGGGACAGACCCCTCGGACGAACACCGGGGAGCTGTTTTTT. J is TRBJ2-2 and V is TRBV4-1, with TRBD1 matching over 7 bases. This CDR3 comprises 19 residues. V lost 1 base to trimming and J lost 0 bases; unmatched junction nucleotides: 11. CDR1 MGHRA and CDR2 YSYEKL come from the germline V gene.

There are a few counts of this clonotype. This chain links TRBV25-1 with TRBJ2-1; D is unclear. The germline gives CDR1 MGHDK, CDR2 SYGVNS. The CDR3 has 14 residues. V was clipped by 7 bases and J by 6 bases, with 16 bases between them. CDR3 sequence (DNA): TGTGCCAGCACGTTAGCTGGATATTCCAATGAGCAGTTCTTC. It is translated as CASTLAGYSNEQFF.

This clonotype was counted a few times. This sequence joins TRBV20-1 and TRBJ2-3; the D is unclear. The germline gives CDR1 DFQATT, CDR2 SNEGSKA (reference sequence). Trimming pared 5 bases from V and 1 base from J, leaving 13 bases between. The CDR3 loop spans 14 amino acids. The CDR3 DNA reads TGCAGTGCTCCCCTACCACTTCGCACAGATACGCAGTATTTT. It is translated as CSAPLPLRTDTQYF.

This clonotype was observed a few times. The chain employs TRBV4-3 and TRBJ2-1; the D gene is possibly TRBD2 (6 bases). V was trimmed by 0 bases and J by 3 bases, leaving 12 bases between them. The CDR3 has 16 amino acids. CDR1 and CDR2 (germline): LGHNA, YSLEER. In nucleotides, the CDR3 is TGCGCCAGCAGCCAAGATCTCAGCGGGTACTACAATGAGCAGTTCTTC. Its protein is CASSQDLSGYYNEQFF.

This clonotype came up many times. The genes are TRBV20-1 and TRBJ1-4, with a tentative D call TRBD1 (5 bases). The CDR3 covers 14 residues. Deletions cut 6 bases from V and 4 bases from J, with 15 bases between. Germline V gene lookup returns CDR1 DFQATT and CDR2 SNEGSKA (reference sequence). The CDR3 region has the DNA TGCAGTGCCGCGTCGGTGCAGGGTAATGAAAAACTGTTTTTT. This translates into CSAASVQGNEKLFF.

The J gene is TRBJ1-4, the V gene TRBV7-9; D perhaps matches TRBD1 (6 bases). The germline V gene encodes CDR1 SEHNR and CDR2 FQNEAQ (reference sequence). Between the trimmed V and J ends, which lost 1 base and 5 bases, there was a span of 8 bases. The CDR3 covers 14 residues. CDR3 sequence reads: CASSLDRANEKLFF. CDR3 bases: TGTGCCAGCAGCTTAGACAGGGCGAATGAAAAACTGTTTTTT.

Only a few counts were recorded for this clonotype. The chain is built from TRBV7-9 and TRBJ2-5; tentatively, D is TRBD1 (5 bases). The V end lost 6 bases, the J end lost 4 bases, and 18 bases lay between the germline ends. The CDR3 length is 15 residues. CDR1 is SEHNR and CDR2 is FQNEAQ in the germline V gene (reference sequence). CDR3 coding DNA: TGTGCCAGCAGGGGTAGTGGGGCCGACGTAGAGACCCAGTACTTC. This gives the protein CASRGSGADVETQYF.

This clonotype was detected a few times. V usage is TRBV2 and J usage is TRBJ2-1; the D gene is possibly TRBD2 (6 bases). V was clipped by 3 bases and J by 9 bases, with 12 bases between them. CDR3 length: 13 residues. CDR1 is SNHLY and CDR2 is FYNNEI in the germline V gene. CDR3: CASSEGREFEQFF. The CDR3, as DNA: TGTGCCAGCAGTGAGGGGCGGGAATTTGAGCAGTTCTTC. The variable domain in full, with the rest retrieved from reference TRBV2 and TRBJ2-1, is EPEVTQTPSHQVTQMGQEVILRCVPISNHLYFYWYRQILGQKVEFLVSFYNNEISEKSEIFDDQFSVERPDGSNFTLKIRSTKLEDSAMYFCASSEGREFEQFFGPGTRLTVL.

J is TRBJ2-7 and V is TRBV11-2, with TRBD2 matching 8 bases. CDR1 SGHAT and CDR2 FQNNGV come from the germline V gene. V gave up 6 bases and J gave up 1 base; unmatched junction bases: 8. This CDR3 contains 15 residues. The CDR3 here is CASRDPGLGSYEQYF. CDR3 nucleotide sequence: TGTGCCAGCAGGGATCCGGGACTAGGATCCTACGAGCAGTACTTC.

V usage is TRBV5-1 and J usage is TRBJ2-5; 9 bases map to TRBD1. Germline V gene sequence: CDR1 SGHRS, CDR2 YFSETQ. Germline trimming cut 4 bases from V and 5 bases from J; bases unmatched to any gene: 6. The CDR3 has 14 residues. The CDR3 protein is CASSVRDRAETQYF. CDR3 DNA: TGCGCCAGCAGCGTCCGGGACAGGGCCGAGACCCAGTACTTC.